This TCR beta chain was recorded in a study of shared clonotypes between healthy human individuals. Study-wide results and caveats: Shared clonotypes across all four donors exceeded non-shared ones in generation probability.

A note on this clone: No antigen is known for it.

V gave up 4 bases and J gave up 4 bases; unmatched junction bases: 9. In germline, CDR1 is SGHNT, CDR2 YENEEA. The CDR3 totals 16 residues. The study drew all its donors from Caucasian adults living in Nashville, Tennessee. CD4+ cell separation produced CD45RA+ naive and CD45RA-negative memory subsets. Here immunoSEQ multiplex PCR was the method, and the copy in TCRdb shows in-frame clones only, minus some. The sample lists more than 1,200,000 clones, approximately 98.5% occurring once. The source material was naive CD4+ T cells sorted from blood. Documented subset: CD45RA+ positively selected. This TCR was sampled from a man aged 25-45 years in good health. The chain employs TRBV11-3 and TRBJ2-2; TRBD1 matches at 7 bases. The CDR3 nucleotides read TGTGCCAGCAGCTCCCGACAGGGATCGTTCACCGGGGAGCTGTTTTTT. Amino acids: CASSSRQGSFTGELFF. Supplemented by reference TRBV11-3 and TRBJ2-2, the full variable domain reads EAGVVQSPRYKIIEKKQPVAFWCNPISGHNTLYWYLQNLGQGPELLIRYENEEAVDDSQLPKDRFSAERLKGVDSTLKIQPAELGDSAVYLCASSSRQGSFTGELFFGEGSRLTVL.